This T cell receptor (beta chain) was sequenced during a study of T-cell memory formation after mild COVID-19. Whole-study findings and limits: Pre-infection memory already had some responding clones, implying cross-reactive memory joined. Day 15 to 85 contracting clones showed balanced CD4/CD8; later expanders leaned CD4+. Researchers report contracting CD4+ clones mostly in CM and EM, with CD8+ clones in EMRA.

Using its own MiXCR run on the 5' RACE reads, TCRdb lists one record per CDR3 protein. The table records 85,000 to 120,000 distinct CDR3 sequences, over 10% of them present only once. V shed 3 bases and J shed 6 bases, with 11 bases lying between them. Germline CDR1 reads LNHDA; CDR2 reads SQIVND (reference sequence). The CDR3 length is 13 residues. A note on this clonotype: As yet, its antigen is unknown.

This TCR was sampled from an adult woman who had mild COVID-19 (a few samples of this study predate the infection). Cell type and time point are not known. The rearrangement uses TRBV19 and TRBJ1-1; D not certain. Sequenced material: PBMCs or a T cell subset sorted from them (not recorded which). In DNA form, the CDR3 reads TGTGCCAGTAGTATTGGTACCTTCCCTGAAGCTTTCTTT. Translated, it gives CASSIGTFPEAFF.